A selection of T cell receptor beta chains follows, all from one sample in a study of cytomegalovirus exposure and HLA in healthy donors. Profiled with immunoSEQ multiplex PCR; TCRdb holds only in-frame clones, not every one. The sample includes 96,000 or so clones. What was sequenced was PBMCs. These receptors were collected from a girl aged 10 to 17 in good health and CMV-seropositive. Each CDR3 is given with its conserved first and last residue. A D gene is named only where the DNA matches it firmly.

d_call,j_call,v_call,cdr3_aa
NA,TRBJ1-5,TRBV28,CASSPRVQPQHF
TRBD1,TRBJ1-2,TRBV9,CASSQGQENYGYTF
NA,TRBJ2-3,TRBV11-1,CASSRLTDTQYF
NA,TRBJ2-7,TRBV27,CASSLTPGAHEQYF
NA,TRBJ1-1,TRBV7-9,CASSSVDLNTEAFF
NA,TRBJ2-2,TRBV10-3,CAIPGKTGELFF
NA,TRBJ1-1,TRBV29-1,CSVRQGQFMNTEDFF
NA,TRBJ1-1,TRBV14,CASSLGGAPTEAFF
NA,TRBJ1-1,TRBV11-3,CASSLGQSEAFF
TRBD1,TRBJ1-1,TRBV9,CASSTSTGASTEAFF
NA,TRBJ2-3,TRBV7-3,CASSLTGLTDTQYF
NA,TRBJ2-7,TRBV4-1,CASSQGDFRGASYEQYF
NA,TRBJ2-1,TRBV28,CASSSIPGQSSYNEQFF
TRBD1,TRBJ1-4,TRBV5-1,CASSWAQGQVEKLFF
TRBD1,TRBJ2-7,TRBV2,CASSDNRGLYEQYF
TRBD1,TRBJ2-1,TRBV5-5,CASSLLGQANEQFF
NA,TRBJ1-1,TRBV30,CAWRESGEAFF
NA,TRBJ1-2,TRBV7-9,CASSLAAGFENYGYTF
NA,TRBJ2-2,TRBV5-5,CASSSGTSANTGELFF
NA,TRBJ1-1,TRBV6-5,CASSYIGGVRTEAFF
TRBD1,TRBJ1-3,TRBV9,CASSVVADRGGNTIYF
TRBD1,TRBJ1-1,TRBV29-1,CSVDAVNAGTGRPEAFF
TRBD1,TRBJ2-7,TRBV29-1,CSVEGQAAYEQYF
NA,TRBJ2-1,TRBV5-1,CASSSTSQSYNEQFF
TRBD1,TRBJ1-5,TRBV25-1,CASSAGGVGNQPQHF
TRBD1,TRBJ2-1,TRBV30,CAFRDRGDNEQFF
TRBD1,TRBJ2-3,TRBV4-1,CASSQDQGRGRKDTQYF
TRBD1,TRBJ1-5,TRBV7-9,CASSSTGVNQPQHF
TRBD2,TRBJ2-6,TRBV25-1,CASSVAGAISGANVLTF
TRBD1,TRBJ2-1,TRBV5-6,CASSVDRGATYNEQFF
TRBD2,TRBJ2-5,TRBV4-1,CASSQLAGGEETQYF
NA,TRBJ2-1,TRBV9,CASSVLGASDNEQFF
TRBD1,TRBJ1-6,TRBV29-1,CSVRDRPVSPLHF
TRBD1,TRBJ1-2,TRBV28,CASSLSGGGYTF
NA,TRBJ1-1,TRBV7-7,CASSLGDNTEAFF
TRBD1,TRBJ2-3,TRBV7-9,CASQDRGLDTQYF
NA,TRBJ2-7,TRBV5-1,CASSQAGQGGYEQYF
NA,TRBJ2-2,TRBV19,CASRRENTGELFF
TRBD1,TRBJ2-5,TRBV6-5,CASTPGQGLQETQYF
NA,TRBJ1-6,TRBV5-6,CASSLVRASTHSPLHF
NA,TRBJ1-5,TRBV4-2,CASSQDVSGGLQPQHF
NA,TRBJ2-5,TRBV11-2,CASSTQGGAGETQYF